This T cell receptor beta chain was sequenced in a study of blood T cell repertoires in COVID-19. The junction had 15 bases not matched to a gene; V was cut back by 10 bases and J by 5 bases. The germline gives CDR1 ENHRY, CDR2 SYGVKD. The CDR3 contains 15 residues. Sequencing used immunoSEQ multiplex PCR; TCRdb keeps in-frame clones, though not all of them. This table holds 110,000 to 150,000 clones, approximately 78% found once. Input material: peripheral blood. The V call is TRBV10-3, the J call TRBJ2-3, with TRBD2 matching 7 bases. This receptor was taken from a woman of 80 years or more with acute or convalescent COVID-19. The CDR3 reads CATGREASFQDTQYF. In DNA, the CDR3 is TGTGCCACAGGGAGGGAGGCTAGCTTTCAAGATACGCAGTATTTT.